This is a list of T cell receptor beta chains from one sample in a study of CD8 T cells in Susac syndrome. TCRdb reanalysed the immunoSEQ multiplex PCR reads using MiXCR and keeps one entry per CDR3 protein. Of tens of thousands of distinct CDR3 sequences in the sample, 93% were seen once. Material: CD4+ T cells from PBMCs. These receptors originate from a human donor with Susac syndrome. The CDR3 runs from the conserved cysteine through the conserved F or W. The D gene is left open where the match is weak. Size is stated for part of the rows, as once, few or many counts, or as a class when the clone is expanded.

v_gene	j_gene	abundance	d_gene	CDR3nt	CDR3aa
TRBV6-5	TRBJ2-5	.	TRBD1	TGTGCCAGCAAGGCGACAGGGGAAGAGACCCAGTACTTC	CASKATGEETQYF
TRBV18	TRBJ1-4	.	.	TGTGCCAGCTCACCCAGGGGAGGGCGCGAAAAACTGTTTTTT	CASSPRGGREKLFF
TRBV5-1	TRBJ2-7	.	.	TGCGCCAGCAGCTTCTCCCAGGGAGAGCAGTACTTC	CASSFSQGEQYF
TRBV5-1	TRBJ1-4	.	.	TGCGCCAGCAGCCTCAGGGTCTCCAAGGAAAAACTGTTTTTT	CASSLRVSKEKLFF
TRBV5-4	TRBJ2-6	.	TRBD1	TGTGCCAGCAGCCCTGGACAGGGGGCGGGAGGGGCCAACGTCCTGACTTTC	CASSPGQGAGGANVLTF
TRBV12-3/TRBV12-4	TRBJ2-7	.	TRBD1	TGTGCCAGCAGTTTAGGCCGGGACAGGGGCTACGAGCAGTACTTC	CASSLGRDRGYEQYF
TRBV19	TRBJ1-2	.	.	TGTGCCAGTAGTATAGATGAGACCGGCAAAAGCGGCTACACCTTC	CASSIDETGKSGYTF
TRBV20-1	TRBJ1-4	.	.	TGCAGTGCTAGGTGGGGTCGAACTAATGAAAAACTGTTTTTT	CSARWGRTNEKLFF
TRBV5-1	TRBJ1-2	.	TRBD1	TGCGCCAGCAGCAGCCGGGACAGGGGCGCAGCTAACTATGGCTACACCTTC	CASSSRDRGAANYGYTF
TRBV20-1	TRBJ1-4	.	.	TGCAGTGCCCAACCCCGGGGCGGCACTGCTGCAACTAATGAAAAACTGTTTTTT	CSAQPRGGTAATNEKLFF
TRBV2	TRBJ2-5	.	.	TGTGCCAGCAGTGGTTCTAACTCCCAAGAGACCCAGTACTTC	CASSGSNSQETQYF
TRBV20-1	TRBJ2-7	.	TRBD2	TGCAGTGCTGAACATAGCGGGGAGGGTGAGCAGTACTTC	CSAEHSGEGEQYF
TRBV28	TRBJ1-2	.	TRBD1	TGTGCCAGCAGGGTTGCGGGACAGGGGGCGATTTATGGCTACACCTTC	CASRVAGQGAIYGYTF
TRBV5-1	TRBJ2-3	.	.	TGCGCCAGCAGCTTGGCCTCGGATGGAACAGATACGCAGTATTTT	CASSLASDGTDTQYF
TRBV30	TRBJ2-1	.	.	TGTGCCTGGAGTTGGACGAGCTCCTACAATGAGCAGTTCTTC	CAWSWTSSYNEQFF
TRBV7-2	TRBJ1-1	.	.	TGTGCCAGCAGCCCCGATTTACGGGACACTGAAGCTTTCTTT	CASSPDLRDTEAFF
TRBV6-6	TRBJ2-7	.	TRBD1	TGTGCCAGCAGTGGGGACAGGTTCTTCTACGAGCAGTACTTC	CASSGDRFFYEQYF
TRBV11-2	TRBJ2-5	.	.	TGTGCCAGCAGCGGGGGGCCGACCGAAGAGACCCAGTACTTC	CASSGGPTEETQYF
TRBV28	TRBJ2-1	.	.	TGTGCCAGCAGTTTACCCACGAATGAGCAGTTCTTC	CASSLPTNEQFF
TRBV28	TRBJ1-1	.	TRBD1	TGTGCCAGCAGACTCGACAGGGGAAACACTGAAGCTTTCTTT	CASRLDRGNTEAFF
TRBV6-2/TRBV6-3	TRBJ1-5	.	TRBD1	TGTGCCAGCAGTTCCCTCCGGGACAGGGGGCAAGGTCAGCCCCAGCATTTT	CASSSLRDRGQGQPQHF
TRBV6-1	TRBJ1-1	.	.	TGTGCCAGCAGTGAACGGGAGCTTTTCGTTGCTGAAGCTTTCTTT	CASSERELFVAEAFF
TRBV12-3/TRBV12-4	TRBJ1-2	.	.	TGTGCCAGCAGTTTAGCGCAAGGGATCCGCTACACCTTC	CASSLAQGIRYTF
TRBV25-1	TRBJ1-2	.	.	TGTGCCAGCAGTGAAACAATCCCCGACAGAATTCCCTTC	CASSETIPDRIPF
TRBV20-1	TRBJ2-4	.	TRBD2	TGCAGTGCTAGGGATCCAGGGAGGGGCAAAAACATTCAGTACTTC	CSARDPGRGKNIQYF
TRBV7-2	TRBJ2-5	.	TRBD1	TGTGCCAGCAGCTTAGCATACACAGGGGAAGAGACCCAGTACTTC	CASSLAYTGEETQYF
TRBV7-3	TRBJ2-3	once	.	TGTGCCAGCAGCTTATTGCCCGTGGGGGACCGAATCACAGATACGCAGTATTTT	CASSLLPVGDRITDTQYF
TRBV27	TRBJ2-3	.	TRBD2	TGTGCCAGCAGTTCCTCGGGACTAGCGGGGGTCGTAGATACGCAGTATTTT	CASSSSGLAGVVDTQYF
TRBV28	TRBJ2-7	.	TRBD1	TGTGCCAGCAGTGCCCCCGGGACAGGGGGTCTCTACGAGCAGTACTTC	CASSAPGTGGLYEQYF
TRBV19	TRBJ2-2	.	TRBD2	TGTGCCAGTAGCCTCCTAGGGAGGGCTACCGGGGAGCTGTTTTTT	CASSLLGRATGELFF
TRBV3-1	TRBJ2-3	.	.	TGTGCCAGCAGCCTGGGGAACTGGCCAGATACGCAGTATTTT	CASSLGNWPDTQYF
TRBV6-6	TRBJ1-5	.	.	TGTGCCAGCAGCCCCGCGCTCAGGGGCAATCAGCCCCAGCATTTT	CASSPALRGNQPQHF
TRBV9	TRBJ2-1	.	TRBD1	TGTGCCAGCAGCATAACGATGGACAGGGTAACTCCCTACAATGAGCAGTTCTTC	CASSITMDRVTPYNEQFF
TRBV5-1	TRBJ2-5	.	.	TGCGCCAGCAGCTTGTTCGACCTCGAGACCCAGTACTTC	CASSLFDLETQYF
TRBV4-3	TRBJ1-2	.	TRBD1	TGCGCCAGCAGCCAAGATCTGGCAGGGGGCCGCGGCTACACCTTC	CASSQDLAGGRGYTF
TRBV6-5	TRBJ2-5	few	.	TGTGCCAGCAGTTACGCACTGGGGCAAACTAAAGAGACCCAGTACTTC	CASSYALGQTKETQYF
TRBV7-8	TRBJ2-2	.	.	TGTGCCAGCAGCTTTATGGGGGAAAGAACCGGGGAGCTGTTTTTT	CASSFMGERTGELFF
TRBV19	TRBJ1-1	.	.	TGTGCCAGTAGTAAAGTGCGGCTTCCGGGGATCATGAACACTGAAGCTTTCTTT	CASSKVRLPGIMNTEAFF
TRBV28	TRBJ1-6	.	TRBD1	TGTGCCAGCAGTTCCCGGGACAGACTATTAGCACCCCTCCACTTT	CASSSRDRLLAPLHF
TRBV29-1	TRBJ1-2	.	.	TGCAGCGTTGAAGTAATGAATGGCTACACCTTC	CSVEVMNGYTF
TRBV20-1	TRBJ2-7	.	.	TGCAGTGCGATTTGGGGGCGATCTCGCGAGCAGTACTTC	CSAIWGRSREQYF
TRBV5-1	TRBJ2-7	.	.	TGCGCCAGCAGCCAGAACCCCAGCGGAGGGGCGAACGAGCAGTACTTC	CASSQNPSGGANEQYF
TRBV19	TRBJ1-5	.	TRBD1	TGTGCCAGTAGCTGGACAGGGGCCTTAAATCAGCCCCAGCATTTT	CASSWTGALNQPQHF
TRBV14	TRBJ2-1	.	.	TGTGCCAGCAGCCAGGAGCGATCCCGCTCCGACAATGAGCAGTTCTTC	CASSQERSRSDNEQFF
TRBV20-1	TRBJ1-3	.	.	TGCAGGGCCTCGGTCTCTGGAAACACCATATATTTT	CRASVSGNTIYF
TRBV12-3/TRBV12-4	TRBJ2-2	.	.	TGTGCCAGCAGTTTAGCGTTGATCACCGGGGAGCTGTTTTTT	CASSLALITGELFF
TRBV5-4	TRBJ2-3	.	.	TGTGCCAGCAGCTCGGATTCTTTCACAGATACGCAGTATTTT	CASSSDSFTDTQYF
TRBV28	TRBJ2-3	once	TRBD1	TGTGCCAGCAGTGATCAGGGGGCGGCAGATACGCAGTATTTT	CASSDQGAADTQYF
TRBV12-3/TRBV12-4	TRBJ2-5	.	TRBD2	TGTGCCAGCAGGCGACTAGCCTCCGGGGAGACCCAGTACTTC	CASRRLASGETQYF
TRBV5-6	TRBJ2-7	few	.	TGTGCCAGCAGCTTGGGACCTGCCTACGAGCAGTACTTC	CASSLGPAYEQYF